These T cell receptor beta chains were read from a single sample in a study of Ad26.COV2.S vaccination and SARS-CoV-2 variants. Assay used: immunoSEQ multiplex PCR; TCRdb lists only in-frame clones, some missing. The sample holds about 280,000 clones, more than 70% seen once. The sample consisted of peripheral blood, taken in a trial of Ad26.COV2.S vaccine versus placebo. The receptors were sampled from a person aged 18-60 years who received the Ad26.COV2.S COVID-19 vaccine or a placebo. CDR3s include the opening cysteine and the closing phenylalanine or tryptophan. Each record gives: D gene, V gene, J gene, clone size, CDR3 protein, CDR3 DNA. A D gene is named only where the DNA matches it firmly. Clone size is not always given. Where it is, it says once, few, many or a class for expanded clones.

TRBD2	TRBV2	TRBJ2-7	NA	CASSMGLAARGGYEQYF	TGTGCCAGCAGTATGGGACTAGCGGCCAGGGGGGGCTACGAGCAGTACTTC
NA	TRBV6-5	TRBJ1-2	NA	CASSWGHLNYGYTF	TGTGCCAGCAGCTGGGGACACCTTAACTATGGCTACACCTTC
NA	TRBV2	TRBJ2-7	NA	CASRVQNYEQYF	TGTGCCAGCCGGGTTCAAAACTACGAGCAGTACTTC
TRBD1	TRBV5-4	TRBJ2-1	once	CASSLQLGQGAYEQFF	TGTGCCAGCAGCTTGCAGCTGGGACAGGGGGCCTATGAGCAGTTCTTC
NA	TRBV4-2	TRBJ1-4	once	CASSQGARNEKLFF	TGTGCCAGCAGCCAAGGGGCCCGTAATGAAAAACTGTTTTTT
NA	TRBV6-5	TRBJ1-4	NA	CASSQYRAGNEKLFF	TGTGCCAGCAGTCAGTACAGAGCTGGTAATGAAAAACTGTTTTTT
TRBD2	TRBV5-1	TRBJ2-7	few	CASSSRLAGSDEQYF	TGCGCCAGCAGCTCGAGACTAGCTGGGAGCGACGAGCAGTACTTC
NA	TRBV6-5	TRBJ2-6	NA	CASSYGVSGANVLTF	TGTGCCAGCAGTTACGGGGTCTCTGGGGCCAACGTCCTGACTTTC
NA	TRBV7-2	TRBJ1-2	NA	CASSSDSFYGYTF	TGTGCCAGCAGCTCGGACAGCTTCTATGGCTACACCTTC
NA	TRBV6-5	TRBJ1-5	NA	CASGEVRTSLQAQHF	TGTGCCAGCGGCGAGGTAAGGACTTCGCTTCAGGCCCAGCATTTT
NA	TRBV30	TRBJ1-1	NA	CAWTAGTFRAEAFF	TGTGCCTGGACCGCCGGGACCTTCAGAGCTGAAGCTTTCTTT
TRBD2	TRBV27	TRBJ2-3	NA	CASSLPGLAGGTDTQYF	TGTGCCAGCAGTTTACCGGGACTAGCGGGAGGGACAGATACGCAGTATTTT
NA	TRBV7-2	TRBJ1-2	NA	CASSNLWGNGYTF	TGTGCCAGCAGCAACCTGTGGGGTAACGGCTACACCTTC
TRBD1	TRBV19	TRBJ2-1	NA	CASSIDPRQGERVEQFF	TGTGCCAGTAGTATAGATCCTCGACAGGGGGAAAGGGTTGAGCAGTTCTTC
TRBD1	TRBV2	TRBJ1-6	few	CASSSRTGNSPLHF	TGTGCCAGCAGTTCCCGGACAGGGAATTCACCCCTCCACTTT
TRBD2	TRBV12-3/TRBV12-4	TRBJ2-7	once	CASSSREGGEQYF	TGTGCCAGCAGTTCGCGGGAGGGCGGCGAGCAGTACTTC